The 21 T cell receptor beta chains presented below share a single source sample, sequenced in a study of early T cells in non-severe SARS-CoV-2 infection. TCRdb called the 5' RACE reads again in MiXCR, with one record for every CDR3 protein. Here the sample spans 60,000 or so distinct CDR3 sequences, roughly 12% being singletons. The sequenced material came from whole blood. The receptors derive from an adult who was a healthcare worker with PCR-confirmed SARS-CoV-2 infection or an uninfected control (not recorded which).

This clonotype was detected many times. This chain connects TRBV6-2 or TRBV6-3 to TRBJ1-1, with D hard to call. This CDR3 region has 15 residues. Looked up from germline, CDR1 is MNHEY and CDR2 is SVGEGT. Trimming took 2 bases from V and 1 from J, leaving 11 bases between them. CDR3 residues: CASSYPEGRNTEAFF. In nucleotides, the CDR3 is TGTGCCAGCAGTTACCCCGAAGGTAGGAACACTGAAGCTTTCTTT.

This clonotype has ten or more counts. This chain connects TRBV20-1 to TRBJ2-1; tentative D call: TRBD2 (6 bases). The CDR3 covers 13 residues. Trimming took 5 bases from V and 0 from J, leaving 8 bases between them. Germline V CDR1 and CDR2: DFQATT, SNEGSKA (reference sequence). CDR3 in amino acids: CSALAVSYNEQFF. The CDR3 DNA sequence: TGCAGTGCTTTAGCGGTCTCCTACAATGAGCAGTTCTTC.

This clonotype turned up a few times. The chain carries TRBV19 and TRBJ2-1, with D perhaps TRBD2 (5 bases). Trimming left V 2 bases short and J 2 bases short, with 10 bases between. Germline V gives CDR1 LNHDA, CDR2 SQIVND (reference sequence). The CDR3 loop spans 15 amino acids. CDR3 DNA: TGTGCCAGTAGTATAATTCCTAGCACCTACAATGAGCAGTTCTTC. It yields the protein CASSIIPSTYNEQFF.

Ten or more counts support this clonotype. The chain carries TRBV24-1 and TRBJ2-1, with 9 bases aligning to TRBD2. This CDR3 contains 17 residues. The ends lost 2 bases at V and 10 bases at J; junction bases unmatched: 14. Germline CDR1 KGHDR, CDR2 SFDVKD. CDR3 in amino acids: CATSDYRASGTKREQFF. CDR3 in DNA: TGTGCCACCAGTGATTATCGAGCTAGCGGGACCAAAAGGGAGCAGTTCTTC.

This clonotype was observed many times. In DNA, the CDR3 is TGTGCCAGCAGTTGGGCTAGCGGGGGGGCCGAGGAGCAGTTCTTC. Its translation is CASSWASGGAEEQFF. The chain carries TRBV6-2 or TRBV6-3 and TRBJ2-1; 12 nucleotides agree with TRBD2. The germline CDR1 and CDR2 sequences are MNHEY and SVGEGT. The J segment lost 10 bases and the V segment lost 4 bases, leaving 8 bases of the junction unmatched. The CDR3 length is 15 residues.

The chain is built from TRBV28 and TRBJ1-2; no firm D call. CDR3 length equals 12 residues. Germline assignment: CDR1 MDHEN and CDR2 SYDVKM. Trimming removed 6 bases from V and 1 base from J, with 6 bases in between. The CDR3 coding sequence is TGTGCCAGCAGCACATTTAACTATGGCTACACCTTC. Protein sequence: CASSTFNYGYTF.

Many counts were recorded for this clonotype. The rearrangement links TRBV6-1 to TRBJ2-3, with D perhaps matching TRBD2 (6 bases). CDR3 length: 16 residues. V lost 5 bases to trimming and J lost 0 bases, with 15 bases between them. CDR1 is MNHNS and CDR2 is SASEGT in the germline V gene. The DNA for the CDR3 is TGTGCCAGCAGTCCTGGGACTGCCTCTAGCACAGATACGCAGTATTTT. Translated, it gives CASSPGTASSTDTQYF.

This clonotype was seen many times. V usage is TRBV6-6 and J usage is TRBJ2-5; the match to TRBD1 covers 7 bases. The junction had 10 bases not matched to a gene; V was cut back by 0 bases and J by 3 bases. There are 17 residues in the CDR3. CDR1 MNHNY and CDR2 SVGAGI come from the germline V gene (reference sequence). CDR3 in DNA: TGTGCCAGCAGTTACTCGAACCGACTGACAGGGAAAGAGACCCAGTACTTC. Translating it yields CASSYSNRLTGKETQYF.

This clonotype was counted at least ten times. The rearrangement links TRBV18 to TRBJ1-1; D uncertain. The germline V gene encodes CDR1 KGHSH and CDR2 LQKENI. This CDR3 region has 14 residues. Trimming stripped 0 bases from V and 4 bases from J, with 9 bases between. CDR3 protein: CASSPPRGSTEAFF. The CDR3 DNA reads TGTGCCAGCTCACCACCTCGGGGTTCCACTGAAGCTTTCTTT.

V and J are TRBV5-1 and TRBJ2-1, with 9 bases aligning to TRBD1. CDR3 length equals 14 residues. V gave up 4 bases and J gave up 5 bases; unmatched junction bases: 4. From germline, CDR1 is SGHRS and CDR2 YFSETQ. The CDR3 region has the DNA TGCGCCAGCAGCCGGGACAGGGAAGACAATGAGCAGTTCTTC. The encoded protein is CASSRDREDNEQFF.

This clonotype has only a few counts. The chain employs TRBV7-2 and TRBJ2-5; D not resolved. The CDR3 runs to 13 residues. Looked up from germline, CDR1 is SGHTA and CDR2 is FQGNSA. Deletions cut 0 bases from V and 5 bases from J, with 7 bases between. CDR3 nucleotides: TGTGCCAGCAGCTTAGCCCTTACCGAGACCCAGTACTTC. This sequence encodes CASSLALTETQYF.

V and J are TRBV12-3 or TRBV12-4 and TRBJ1-1, with unresolved D. Trimming took off 0 bases at V and 1 base at J, with 6 bases between the two ends. The CDR3 runs 14 residues. The CDR3 loop is CASSLAPANTEAFF. The CDR3 nucleotides are TGTGCCAGCAGTTTAGCGCCCGCGAACACTGAAGCTTTCTTT.

At least ten counts were recorded for this clonotype. This sequence joins TRBV7-6 and TRBJ2-5, with 8 bases fitting TRBD2. CDR3 length: 16 amino acids. Unmatched junction bases numbered 8, after V lost 0 bases and J lost 5 bases. CDR1 is SGHVS, CDR2 FNYEAQ, per germline. CDR3 DNA: TGTGCCAGCAGCTTAGCGCCCCGGGGGGGCAGGGAGACCCAGTACTTC. Residues: CASSLAPRGGRETQYF.

This clonotype was counted at least ten times. The chain carries TRBV20-1 and TRBJ1-1, with unresolved D. V lost 0 bases, J lost 1 base, and 9 bases lay in between. This CDR3 has 14 residues. Germline V gene lookup returns CDR1 DFQATT and CDR2 SNEGSKA (reference sequence). CDR3 DNA sequence: TGCAGTGCTAGAGATAGGCCGGGGAACACTGAAGCTTTCTTT. Translated: CSARDRPGNTEAFF.

In DNA form, the CDR3 reads TGTGCCAGCAGCTTGGATCAGGGACCCACTGAAGCTTTCTTT. Protein product: CASSLDQGPTEAFF. The rearrangement links TRBV5-4 to TRBJ1-1; a weak D match, TRBD1 (5 bases). The V end lost 0 bases, the J end lost 4 bases, and 10 bases lay between the germline ends. The germline V gene has CDR1 SGHNT and CDR2 YYREEE (reference sequence). The CDR3 length is 14 residues.

Ten or more counts support this clonotype. The chain carries TRBV18 and TRBJ1-1; D may be TRBD1 (5 bases). Germline V lookup: CDR1 KGHSH, CDR2 LQKENI. With 4 bases removed from V and 1 base from J, the gap between germline ends came to 16 bases. CDR3 length: 16 residues. This chain's CDR3 is CASSLGVRGRNTEAFF. In DNA form, the CDR3 reads TGTGCCAGCTCACTAGGGGTAAGGGGCCGGAACACTGAAGCTTTCTTT.

This clonotype has at least ten counts. V is TRBV29-1 and J is TRBJ2-1, with D tentatively TRBD1 (5 bases). The germline gives CDR1 SQVTM, CDR2 ANQGSEA. This CDR3 has 11 amino acids. V gave up 8 bases and J gave up 8 bases, with 13 bases separating them. For the CDR3, the DNA is TGCAGCAGCAGGGTTAGTGATGAGCAGTTCTTC. Residues: CSSRVSDEQFF.

This clonotype was found many times. The chain joins TRBV7-8 to TRBJ1-1; D not resolved. The germline V and J ends were trimmed by 4 bases and 4 bases, with 7 bases remaining between them. Germline V CDR1 and CDR2: SGHVS, FQNEAQ. This CDR3 has 12 amino acids. The CDR3 DNA reads TGTGCCAGCAGCTACTCGAGCACTGAAGCTTTCTTT. Translating it yields CASSYSSTEAFF. Combining the CDR3 with reference TRBV7-8 and TRBJ1-1 gives the whole variable domain GAGVSQSPRYKVAKRGQDVALRCDPISGHVSLFWYQQALGQGPEFLTYFQNEAQLDKSGLPSDRFFAERPEGSVSTLKIQRTQQEDSAVYLCASSYSSTEAFFGQGTRLTVV.

This clonotype was counted many times. V and J are TRBV5-1 and TRBJ2-5; TRBD1 matches 7 bases. This CDR3 contains 15 residues. V trimming: 5 bases; J trimming: 2 bases; junction bases outside the gene matches: 9. Germline CDR1 SGHRS, CDR2 YFSETQ. The CDR3 loop is CASSRRQGTQETQYF. Written as DNA, the CDR3 is TGCGCCAGCAGTCGTAGACAGGGAACACAAGAGACCCAGTACTTC.

This clonotype was detected ten times or more. The chain carries TRBV18 and TRBJ2-7; perhaps TRBD2 as D (6 bases). Germline CDR1 reads KGHSH; CDR2 reads LQKENI. This CDR3 is built from 17 residues. V gave up 1 base and J gave up 0 bases, with 16 bases separating them. In DNA, the CDR3 is TGTGCCAGCTCACCACTTCCCTCGGCGGGACCCTCCTACGAGCAGTACTTC. The encoded protein is CASSPLPSAGPSYEQYF. Full variable domain (rest looked up from reference TRBV18 and TRBJ2-7): NAGVMQNPRHLVRRRGQEARLRCSPMKGHSHVYWYRQLPEEGLKFMVYLQKENIIDESGMPKERFSAEFPKEGPSILRIQQVVRGDSAAYFCASSPLPSAGPSYEQYFGPGTRLTVT.

Ten or more counts support this clonotype. The CDR3 here is CSVGGRAGAGELFF. CDR3 nucleotides: TGCAGCGTTGGAGGGCGAGCGGGAGCCGGGGAGCTGTTTTTT. This chain uses TRBV29-1 with TRBJ2-2; the match to TRBD2 covers 8 bases. The length of the CDR3 is 14 residues. Germline trimming cut 4 bases from V and 6 bases from J; bases unmatched to any gene: 7. CDR1 is SQVTM and CDR2 is ANQGSEA in the germline V gene.